These 2 T cell receptor beta chains were all obtained from the same sample, sequenced in a study of blood T cell repertoires in COVID-19 (dated by TCRdb to between 2020 and 2021). The library was built by means of the immunoSEQ multiplex PCR assay. TCRdb limited this immuneACCESS table to in-frame rearrangements with V and J called. A share of clones is missing; checked studies link under half to unresolved V genes, and the rest is unexplained. For this sample the table gives some 150,000 clones, of which around 81% were detected only once. 7% to 10% of the sample comes from the top ten. Specimen: peripheral blood. The origin of the receptors is a human donor with acute or convalescent COVID-19. The donor label of this sample is uncertain.

This clone was picked up a small number of times. V and J are TRBV6-5 and TRBJ1-1; D unclear. Germline CDR1 and CDR2: MNHEY and SVGAGI. Trimming took off 2 bases at V and 6 bases at J, with 7 bases between the two ends. The CDR3 runs to 12 residues. This chain's CDR3 is CASSYGGAEAFF. CDR3 sequence (DNA): TGTGCCAGCAGTTACGGAGGAGCTGAAGCTTTCTTT.

The chain has TRBV30 and TRBJ2-5, with a possible D match to TRBD2 (5 bases). The V gene lost 4 bases and the J gene lost 5 bases, with 11 bases spanning the gap. There are 12 residues in the CDR3. Looked up from germline, CDR1 is GTSNPN and CDR2 is SVGIG (reference sequence). CDR3 DNA sequence: TGTGCCTGGAAAGGAGGTGGGGAGACCCAGTACTTC. Its translation: CAWKGGGETQYF.